The clone carrying this T cell receptor (beta chain) was recorded at least ten times. Antigen unknown. TCRdb redid the calling of the 5' RACE reads with MiXCR, one entry per CDR3 protein. The sample yields about 50,000 distinct CDR3 sequences, more than 4.5% seen once. The data were obtained in a study of early T cells in non-severe SARS-CoV-2 infection. Regarding the study as a whole: A preference for anti-spike CD8 responses marked VDJdb matching, which missed private and CD4 specificities.

Sequencing was performed on whole blood, taken at baseline. The TCR was taken from an adult who was a healthcare worker with PCR-confirmed SARS-CoV-2 infection or an uninfected control (not recorded which).

DNA of the CDR3: TGTGCCAGCAGTTACGAGAGGGGCCCAGATGAGCAGTTCTTC. Its protein product is CASSYERGPDEQFF. The genes are TRBV6-2 or TRBV6-3 and TRBJ2-1, with D perhaps matching TRBD1 or TRBD2 (5 bases each). This CDR3 spans 14 amino acids. Germline V CDR1 and CDR2: MNHEY, SVGEGT. Between the trimmed V and J ends, which lost 2 bases and 8 bases, there was a span of 13 bases.